In this sample, the clone carrying this T cell receptor (beta chain) turned up a few times. No antigen is known for it. Trimming removed 7 bases at V and 5 bases at J, with 14 bases between. The CDR3 contains 14 residues. This specimen comes from a study of response to subunit inactivated influenza vaccine. Notes on the study in general: Each seasonal influenza vaccination recruits few new T cells, the authors suggested.

Via MiXCR, TCRdb re-called the RT-PCR reads, giving one row per CDR3 protein. The data contain more than 200,000 distinct CDR3 sequences, 9.5% to 15% of them singletons. Here the sequenced sample was non-naive T cells sorted from PBMCs, taken less than 15 days before vaccination. The chain combines TRBV12-3 or TRBV12-4 with TRBJ1-4; D gene ambiguous. This clonotype was obtained from a middle-aged man who received an inactivated influenza vaccine. CDR3 in amino acids: CASTAETWNEKLFF. CDR3 nucleotides: TGTGCCAGCACCGCGGAGACGTGGAATGAAAAACTGTTTTTT.